This entry lists 22 T cell receptor beta chains sequenced from one sample in a study of Graves' ophthalmopathy and Graves' hyperthyroidism (dated by TCRdb to the late 2010s). Reads for this sample came from an Illumina HiSeq 2000. TCR beta CDR3 regions were amplified from RNA transcripts for repertoire sequencing. The first round of RT-PCR was done with HTBI primers and the Qiagen OneStep RT-PCR kit, and was followed by a second round of multiplex PCR, then size selection and purification. The public reads were run again by TCRdb, first through fastp at Q25 and then through MiXCR, and only productive beta chains were kept. Every entry covers one CDR3 protein and lists the most common genes and DNA from its rows. Counted in this sample were about 400,000 distinct CDR3 sequences; roughly 18% of them appeared once. The top ten clonotypes cover around 1.5% of the sample. What was sequenced was peripheral blood. These receptors were obtained from a woman under 30 with Graves' ophthalmopathy. Donor details come from another sample of the same person, matched by shared clones.

In its sample, this clonotype was seen a few times. A far bigger clonotype differs at one base, so this is likely a read error. The chain has TRBV6-1 and TRBJ2-7; D is undetermined. This CDR3 comprises 10 residues. The germline V gene has CDR1 MNHNS and CDR2 SASEGT. V dropped 2 bases and J dropped 5 bases, with 1 base sitting between them. This CDR3 reads CASSENEQYF. CDR3 bases: TGTGCCAGCAGTGAAAACGAGCAGTACTTC.

This clonotype has at least ten counts. The V call is TRBV11-2, the J call TRBJ1-5; D perhaps matches TRBD1 (5 bases). Trimming removed 4 bases at V and 2 bases at J, with 15 bases between. Looked up from germline, CDR1 is SGHAT and CDR2 is FQNNGV. The CDR3 runs 16 residues. CDR3 sequence reads: CASSSTEGIGNQPQHF. CDR3 nucleotides: TGTGCCAGCAGCTCGACTGAGGGGATCGGCAATCAGCCCCAGCATTTT.

The chain has TRBV6-1 and TRBJ2-5, with TRBD2 identical over 11 bases. Per the germline V gene, CDR1 is MNHNS and CDR2 is SASEGT. This CDR3 comprises 13 residues. Here the CDR3 DNA reads TGTGCTTCTGTAGCGGGAGGGGAAGGGACCCAGTACTTC. It specifies CASVAGGEGTQYF.

This clonotype was seen repeatedly, ten times or more. The rearrangement joins TRBV19 to TRBJ1-3, with D unresolved. V was pared by 5 bases and J by 2 bases, with 10 bases between. This CDR3 contains 14 residues. In germline, CDR1 is LNHDA, CDR2 SQIVND (reference sequence). The CDR3 is CASSGLFPGNTIYF. For the CDR3, the DNA is TGTGCCAGTAGTGGACTGTTCCCTGGAAACACCATATATTTT.

This clonotype was counted many times. J is TRBJ1-1 and V is TRBV28; no reliable D call. Trimming cost V 4 bases and J 0 bases, with 6 bases left between them. The germline V gene encodes CDR1 MDHEN and CDR2 SYDVKM. The CDR3 is made up of 13 amino acids. The CDR3 loop is CASSSTMNTEAFF. The CDR3 nucleotides are TGTGCCAGCAGTTCAACCATGAACACTGAAGCTTTCTTT. The whole variable domain, remainder taken from reference TRBV28 and TRBJ1-1, is DVKVTQSSRYLVKRTGEKVFLECVQDMDHENMFWYRQDPGLGLRLIYFSYDVKMKEKGDIPEGYSVSREKKERFSLILESASTNQTSMYLCASSSTMNTEAFFGQGTRLTVV.

This clonotype was counted many times. V usage is TRBV28 and J usage is TRBJ2-2; tentatively, D is TRBD2 (6 bases). The CDR3 consists of 15 residues. Germline CDR1 and CDR2: MDHEN and SYDVKM. Trimming removed 7 bases from V and 6 bases from J, with 18 bases in between. The CDR3 DNA reads TGTGCCAGCATGGGTCGGACCCCGGGGGCCGGGGAGCTGTTTTTT. Protein product: CASMGRTPGAGELFF.

The chain carries TRBV7-2 and TRBJ1-2, with 8 positions matching TRBD1. V trimming: 0 bases; J trimming: 1 base; junction bases outside the gene matches: 4. Germline V gene lookup returns CDR1 SGHTA and CDR2 FQGNSA. CDR3 length equals 16 residues. The DNA for the CDR3 is TGTGCCAGCAGCTTAGCGGGGACAGGACTTAACTATGGCTACACCTTC. It encodes CASSLAGTGLNYGYTF.

Ten or more counts support this clonotype. The gene calls are TRBV10-3 and TRBJ2-7; 7 nucleotides match TRBD1. In germline, CDR1 is ENHRY, CDR2 SYGVKD. The CDR3 totals 14 residues. V lost 2 bases, J lost 1 base, and 2 bases stayed unmatched. The CDR3 DNA is TGTGCCATCAGTGAGGACAGGGCGTCCTACGAGCAGTACTTC. Protein: CAISEDRASYEQYF.

This clonotype was counted only a few times. The chain has TRBV20-1 and TRBJ2-5, with D perhaps being TRBD1 or TRBD2 (5 bases each). Germline V gene data show CDR1 as DFQATT and CDR2 as SNEGSKA (reference sequence). V was cut by 3 bases and J by 4 bases, with 12 bases left in between. The CDR3 totals 13 residues. The CDR3 is CSARVGGGETQYF. The DNA of the CDR3 is TGCAGTGCTAGGGTTGGTGGGGGAGAGACCCAGTACTTC.

In this sample, this clonotype turned up many times. The chain links TRBV15 to TRBJ1-6; no clear D. The CDR3 extends over 13 amino acids. The germline gives CDR1 LNHNV, CDR2 YYDKDF (reference sequence). Trimming took off 5 bases at V and 7 bases at J, with 9 bases between the two ends. CDR3 protein: CATSVLGNSPLHF. CDR3 DNA sequence: TGTGCCACCAGCGTCTTGGGGAATTCACCCCTCCACTTT.

This clonotype is a singleton in its sample. The DNA for the CDR3 is TGTGCCAGCAGTTTATCAGGGGGCGGCAACAATCAGCCCCAGCATTTT. Its protein is CASSLSGGGNNQPQHF. J is TRBJ1-5 and V is TRBV27; 7 bases agree with TRBD1. From germline, CDR1 is MNHEY and CDR2 SMNVEV (reference sequence). The V and J ends lost 0 bases and 3 bases, in that order; junction bases with no gene match: 5. There are 16 residues in the CDR3.

This clonotype was observed many times. This sequence joins TRBV6-2 or TRBV6-3 and TRBJ1-2; D gene uncertain. Germline-derived CDR1 and CDR2 are MNHEY and SVGEGT. The CDR3 runs to 14 residues. V was shortened by 2 bases and J by 5 bases, with 12 bases between the two germline ends. CDR3 nucleotide sequence: TGTGCCAGCAGTTACCCGGCGCCGGGGTATGGCTACACCTTC. Residues: CASSYPAPGYGYTF.

Many counts were recorded for this clonotype. The chain couples TRBV2 to TRBJ1-1, with D tentatively TRBD1 (6 bases). The CDR3 spans 13 residues. Germline loops: CDR1 SNHLY, CDR2 FYNNEI. V shed 5 bases and J shed 4 bases, with 11 bases lying between them. The CDR3 region has the DNA TGTGCCAGCAGTTACAGGGTGGGCACTGAAGCTTTCTTT. Encoded protein: CASSYRVGTEAFF.

In its sample, this clonotype was seen many times. The chain joins TRBV19 to TRBJ1-5; D not certain. Trimming took 2 bases from V and 0 from J, leaving 5 bases between them. Germline V CDR1 and CDR2: LNHDA, SQIVND (reference sequence). CDR3 length equals 14 residues. The CDR3 is CASSIRYSNQPQHF. DNA of the CDR3: TGTGCCAGTAGTATACGGTATAGCAATCAGCCCCAGCATTTT. Full variable domain (remainder filled in from reference TRBV19 and TRBJ1-5): DGGITQSPKYLFRKEGQNVTLSCEQNLNHDAMYWYRQDPGQGLRLIYYSQIVNDFQKGDIAEGYSVSREKKESFPLTVTSAQKNPTAFYLCASSIRYSNQPQHFGDGTRLSIL.

The table lists this clonotype with many counts. The genes are TRBV12-3 or TRBV12-4 and TRBJ1-1; tentative D call: TRBD1 (6 bases). This CDR3 region has 13 residues. V dropped 10 bases and J dropped 2 bases, with 14 bases sitting between them. DNA for the CDR3: TGTGCCAACAAGGGGGAGGTAAACACTGAAGCTTTCTTT. This translates into CANKGEVNTEAFF.

This clonotype was counted many times. The chain employs TRBV7-9 and TRBJ2-7; 9 positions agree with TRBD1. Losses at the gene ends were 5 bases for V and 0 bases for J; bases not matched to a gene: 5. The CDR3 spans 15 residues. Germline-derived CDR1 and CDR2 are SEHNR and FQNEAQ (reference sequence). The CDR3 DNA reads as TGTGCCAGCAGCGCCGGGACAGGGAGCTCCTACGAGCAGTACTTC. Its protein is CASSAGTGSSYEQYF.

This clonotype was detected ten times or more. A much larger clonotype is one base distant, so this may be a read error. The chain recombines TRBV11-2 with TRBJ2-5; maybe TRBD2 (6 bases). The CDR3 consists of 14 residues. Germline CDR1 and CDR2: SGHAT and FQNNGV. The CDR3 coding sequence is TGTGCCGGCAGCTTAGTAGCAGGGAGGGAGACCCAGTACTTC. Translation gives CAGSLVAGRETQYF.

This clonotype was detected ten times or more. The CDR3 coding sequence is TGTGCCAGCAGCCTTGACGAACAGGGAAGCCGGATGAACACTGAAGCTTTCTTT. Translating it yields CASSLDEQGSRMNTEAFF. This chain joins TRBV6-6 and TRBJ1-1; TRBD1 is a possible D gene (6 bases). The CDR3 is 18 amino acids. V was shortened by 6 bases and J by 0 bases, with 23 bases between the two germline ends. Per the germline V gene, CDR1 is MNHNY and CDR2 is SVGAGI (reference sequence).

This clonotype was seen at least ten times. One junction end does not reproduce the germline sequence, and a read error may be involved. The chain has TRBV7-7 and TRBJ1-4; weak D call: TRBD1 (6 bases). The CDR3 has 15 residues. The V gene's germline CDR1 is SSHAT and CDR2 FNYEAQ (reference sequence). The CDR3 DNA sequence: TGTGCTAGCAGCCCCCGGCCAGGGGCAGATGAAAAACTGTTTTTT. It codes for CASSPRPGADEKLFF.

This clonotype appeared many times. The chain links TRBV20-1 to TRBJ1-1; D unresolved. The V and J ends lost 6 bases and 2 bases respectively, with 13 bases between them. The CDR3 consists of 13 residues. CDR1 is DFQATT and CDR2 is SNEGSKA in the germline V gene (reference sequence). CDR3 sequence: CSAPDSSNTEAFF. The CDR3 DNA reads as TGCAGTGCCCCGGACTCCTCTAACACTGAAGCTTTCTTT.

This clonotype was seen only a few times. The chain has TRBV18 and TRBJ1-6, with D hard to call. Trimming took 3 bases from V and 8 from J, leaving 23 bases between them. The CDR3 is 18 amino acids. CDR1 and CDR2 from the germline V gene are KGHSH and LQKENI. The CDR3 is CASSPRLYQRNSDSPLHF. The CDR3 DNA reads TGTGCCAGCTCACCTCGGCTATATCAACGGAACTCAGATTCACCCCTCCACTTT. The full variable domain, its missing parts supplied by reference TRBV18 and TRBJ1-6, is NAGVMQNPRHLVRRRGQEARLRCSPMKGHSHVYWYRQLPEEGLKFMVYLQKENIIDESGMPKERFSAEFPKEGPSILRIQQVVRGDSAAYFCASSPRLYQRNSDSPLHFGNGTRLTVT.

Many counts were recorded for this clonotype. The chain combines TRBV12-3 or TRBV12-4 with TRBJ1-5; 9 nucleotides agree with TRBD1. Losses at the gene ends were 5 bases for V and 0 bases for J; bases not matched to a gene: 5. CDR3 length: 16 residues. The DNA for the CDR3 is TGTGCCAGCAGTCGCCGGGGACAGGGTAGCAATCAGCCCCAGCATTTT. As protein: CASSRRGQGSNQPQHF.